This T cell receptor beta chain comes out of a study of CD8+ T cells in alopecia areata. CDR1 and CDR2 from the germline V gene are SQVTM and ANQGSEA. V was pared by 5 bases and J by 5 bases, with 13 bases of the junction left unmatched. The length of the CDR3 is 16 residues. This clone was observed a single time. As yet, its antigen is unknown. Whole-study findings and limits: Clonality was higher in lesional than normal scalp, especially in alopecia totalis/universalis. Against the mouse data, patients shared TCRs less clearly, possibly for HLA reasons.

Extracted RNA was reverse transcribed, and the resulting cDNA served as sequencing template. Profiling relied on immunoSEQ multiplex PCR, and the TCRdb table lists in-frame clones only, not all of them. Here the sample spans under 35,000 clones, roughly 80% being singletons. The TCR sequence derives from a human donor with alopecia areata. Input material: NKG2D-low CD8+ T cells sorted from blood. The chain is built from TRBV29-1 and TRBJ2-4, with 9 bases fitting TRBD2. The CDR3 nucleotides read TGCAGCGTTTGGTCTCGGCGGGAGGGCCTGGAAAACATTCAGTACTTC. Protein: CSVWSRREGLENIQYF.